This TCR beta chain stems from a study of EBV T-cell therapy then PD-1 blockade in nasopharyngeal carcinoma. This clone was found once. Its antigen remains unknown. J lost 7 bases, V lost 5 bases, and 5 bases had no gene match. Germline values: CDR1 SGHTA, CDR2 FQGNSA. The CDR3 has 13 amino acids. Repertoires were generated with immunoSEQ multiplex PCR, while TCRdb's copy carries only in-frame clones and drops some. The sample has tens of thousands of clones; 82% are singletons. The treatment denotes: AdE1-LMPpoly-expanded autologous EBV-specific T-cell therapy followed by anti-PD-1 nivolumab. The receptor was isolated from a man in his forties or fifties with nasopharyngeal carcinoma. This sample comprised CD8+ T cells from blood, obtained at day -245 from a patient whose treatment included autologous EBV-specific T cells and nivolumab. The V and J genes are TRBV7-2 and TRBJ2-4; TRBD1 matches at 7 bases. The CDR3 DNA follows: TGTGCCAGCAGCCCCCGGGACAGCAACATTCAGTACTTC. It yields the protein CASSPRDSNIQYF.